This passage covers 4 T cell receptor beta chains from one sample sequenced in a study of T cell changes during pregnancy in multiple sclerosis. This table comes from immunoSEQ multiplex PCR, and its TCRdb copy is limited to in-frame clones, with some not included. The table has about 70,000 clones, about 90% seen once; the top ten hold about 2.3%. Here the sequenced sample was peripheral blood, taken in the first trimester of pregnancy. These receptors all stem from a female donor with multiple sclerosis, enrolled in a pregnancy study.

The chain is built from TRBV6-5 and TRBJ1-1; 8 bases are a match to TRBD1. Trimming took 7 bases from V and 4 from J; bases not matched to a gene: 11. The CDR3 has 15 residues. From germline, CDR1 is MNHEY and CDR2 SVGAGI. CDR3 residues: CASKAAGGASTEAFF. CDR3 in DNA: TGTGCCAGCAAGGCGGCAGGGGGCGCGAGCACTGAAGCTTTCTTT.

This chain links TRBV2 with TRBJ1-2; D is perhaps TRBD1 (5 bases). Trimming removed 8 bases at V and 1 base at J, with 14 bases between. This CDR3 contains 14 residues. Germline CDR1 SNHLY, CDR2 FYNNEI. The CDR3 is CASFGLGLNYGYTF. CDR3 nucleotides: TGTGCCAGCTTTGGGTTGGGGCTTAACTATGGCTACACCTTC.

The chain joins TRBV5-1 to TRBJ2-2; D is perhaps TRBD2 (5 bases). CDR1 and CDR2 (germline): SGHRS, YFSETQ. V lost 4 bases and J lost 3, with 16 bases in between. The CDR3 covers 16 residues. In nucleotides, the CDR3 is TGCGCCAGCAGCCCCGGGATCCTGATGCACACCGGGGAGCTGTTTTTT. Translated: CASSPGILMHTGELFF.

The genes are TRBV7-6 and TRBJ1-3, with 10 nucleotides matching TRBD1. The CDR3 is 15 residues long. Germline V gives CDR1 SGHVS, CDR2 FNYEAQ. Trimming took 4 bases from V and 5 from J; bases not matched to a gene: 5. The chain's CDR3 is CASSSGTGARNTIYF. CDR3 nucleotides: TGTGCCAGCAGCTCCGGGACAGGGGCTCGAAACACCATATATTTT.